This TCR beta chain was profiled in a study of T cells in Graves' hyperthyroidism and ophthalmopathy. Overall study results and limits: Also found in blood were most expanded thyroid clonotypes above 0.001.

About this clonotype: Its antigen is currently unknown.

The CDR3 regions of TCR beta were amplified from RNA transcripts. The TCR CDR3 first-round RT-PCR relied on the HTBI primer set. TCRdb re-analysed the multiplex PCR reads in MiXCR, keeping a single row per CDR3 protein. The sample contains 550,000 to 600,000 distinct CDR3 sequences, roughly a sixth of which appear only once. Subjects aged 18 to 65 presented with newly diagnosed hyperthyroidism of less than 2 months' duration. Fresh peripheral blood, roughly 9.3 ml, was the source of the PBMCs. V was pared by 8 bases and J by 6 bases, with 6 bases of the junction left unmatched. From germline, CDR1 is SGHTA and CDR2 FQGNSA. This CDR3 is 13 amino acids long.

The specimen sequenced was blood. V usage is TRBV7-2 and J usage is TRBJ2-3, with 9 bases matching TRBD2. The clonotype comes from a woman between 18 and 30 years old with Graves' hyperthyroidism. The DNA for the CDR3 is TGTGCCAGCGGAAATAGCGGGGGTGATACGCAGTATTTT. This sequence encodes CASGNSGGDTQYF.